This TCR beta chain was obtained from a study of blood T cells in healthy people across ages. On the study more broadly: Capture via template switching afforded approximately one barcoded beta molecule per two T cells.

Through a sample-barcoded 5' primer and a J-beta primer mix, a second PCR was run for roughly 6 to 12 cycles. The template-switch adaptor, which had 12 random nucleotides, put a tag on each cDNA molecule. TCRdb processed the 5' RACE reads anew with MiXCR; each CDR3 protein has one entry. This sample has over 1,500,000 distinct CDR3 sequences, with about two fifths found just once. The CDR3 is 13 residues long. Trimming removed 2 bases at V and 1 base at J, with 7 bases between. Germline CDR1 and CDR2: DFQATT and SNEGSKA (reference sequence). J is TRBJ2-3 and V is TRBV20-1; no clear D gene. The specimen was blood. The receptor was derived from a human donor in good health. DNA for the CDR3: TGCAGTGCTAGAAACTCAGGCACAGATACGCAGTATTTT. It yields the protein CSARNSGTDTQYF.